This T cell receptor (beta chain) was found in a study of blood T cells in healthy people across ages. Then a second PCR, running roughly 7 to 11 cycles, was carried out with a sample-barcoded 5' primer and a J-beta primer mix. MiXCR, run by TCRdb on the 5' RACE reads, gives a single entry per CDR3 protein. The table records hundreds of thousands of distinct CDR3 sequences, 32% of them present only once. The CDR3 contains 14 residues. Per germline, CDR1 DFQATT and CDR2 SNEGSKA (reference sequence). V lost 0 bases to trimming and J lost 1 base, with 9 bases between them. The clonotype originates from a woman aged 80 or over in good health. The sequenced material came from blood. The chain links TRBV20-1 to TRBJ1-1; D not certain. This CDR3 reads CSAREASRNTEAFF. CDR3 nucleotide sequence: TGCAGTGCTAGAGAAGCAAGTAGGAACACTGAAGCTTTCTTT.